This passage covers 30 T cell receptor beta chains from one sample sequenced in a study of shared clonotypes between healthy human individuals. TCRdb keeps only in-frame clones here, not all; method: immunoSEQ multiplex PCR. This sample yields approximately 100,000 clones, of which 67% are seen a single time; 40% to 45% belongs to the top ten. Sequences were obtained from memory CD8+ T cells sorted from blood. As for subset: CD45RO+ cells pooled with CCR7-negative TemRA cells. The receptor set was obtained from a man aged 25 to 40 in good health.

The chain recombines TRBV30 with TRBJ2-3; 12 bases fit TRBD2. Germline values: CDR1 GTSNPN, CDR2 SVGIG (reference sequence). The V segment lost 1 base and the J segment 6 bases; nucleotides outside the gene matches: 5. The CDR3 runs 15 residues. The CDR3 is CAWSGLAGAVDTQYF. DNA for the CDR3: TGTGCCTGGAGTGGACTAGCGGGAGCGGTGGATACGCAGTATTTT.

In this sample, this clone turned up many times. CDR3 sequence: CASSDGGAGELFF. Written as DNA, the CDR3 is TGTGCCAGCAGTGACGGCGGCGCCGGGGAGCTGTTTTTT. The chain links TRBV6-4 to TRBJ2-2; no definite D call. The CDR3 extends over 13 amino acids. From germline, CDR1 is MRHNA and CDR2 SNTAGT. The ends were cut back, 2 bases at V and 6 bases at J, with 7 bases in the middle.

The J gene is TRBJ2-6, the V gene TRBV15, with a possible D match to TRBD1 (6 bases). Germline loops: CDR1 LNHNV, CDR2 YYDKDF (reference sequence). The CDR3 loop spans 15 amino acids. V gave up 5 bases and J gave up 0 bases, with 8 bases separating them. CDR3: CATSGTNSGANVLTF. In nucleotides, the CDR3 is TGTGCCACCAGCGGGACAAACTCTGGGGCCAACGTCCTGACTTTC.

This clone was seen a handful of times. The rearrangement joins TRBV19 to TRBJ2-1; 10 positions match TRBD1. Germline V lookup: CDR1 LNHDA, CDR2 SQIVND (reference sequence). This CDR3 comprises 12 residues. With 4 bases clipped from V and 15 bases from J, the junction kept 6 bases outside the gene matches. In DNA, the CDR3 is TGTGCCAGTAGTAGACAGGGGGCGGGGGTGTTCTTC. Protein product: CASSRQGAGVFF.

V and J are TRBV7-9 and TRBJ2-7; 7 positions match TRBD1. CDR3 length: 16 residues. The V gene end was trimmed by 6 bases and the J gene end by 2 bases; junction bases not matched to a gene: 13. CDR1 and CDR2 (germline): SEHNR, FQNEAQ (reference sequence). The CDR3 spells CASSPRTGVAAYEQYF. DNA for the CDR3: TGTGCCAGCAGTCCCAGAACAGGGGTGGCGGCCTACGAGCAGTACTTC.

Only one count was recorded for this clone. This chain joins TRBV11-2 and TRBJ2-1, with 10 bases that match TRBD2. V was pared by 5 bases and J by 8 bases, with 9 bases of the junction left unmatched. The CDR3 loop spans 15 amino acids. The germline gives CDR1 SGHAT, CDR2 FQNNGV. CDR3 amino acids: CASSRSSGSRDEQFF. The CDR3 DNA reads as TGTGCCAGCAGCCGCTCTAGCGGGAGTCGGGATGAGCAGTTCTTC.

The CDR3 sequence is CASSLGLEGGTQYF. The CDR3, as DNA: TGTGCCAGCAGTTTGGGCCTAGAGGGAGGTACGCAGTATTTT. The chain is built from TRBV27 and TRBJ2-3, with D perhaps matching TRBD2 (6 bases). Germline CDR1 MNHEY, CDR2 SMNVEV (reference sequence). CDR3 length equals 14 residues. Between the trimmed V and J ends, which lost 3 bases and 8 bases, there was a span of 15 bases.

CDR3 loop: CASSLQFRLAGADTQYF. For the CDR3, the DNA is TGTGCCAGCTCACTGCAATTTAGACTAGCGGGAGCCGATACGCAGTATTTT. The rearrangement joins TRBV18 to TRBJ2-3; 12 bases fit TRBD2. The CDR3 spans 17 residues. V shed 4 bases and J 6 bases; nucleotides not matched to a gene: 11. CDR1 and CDR2 (germline): KGHSH, LQKENI.

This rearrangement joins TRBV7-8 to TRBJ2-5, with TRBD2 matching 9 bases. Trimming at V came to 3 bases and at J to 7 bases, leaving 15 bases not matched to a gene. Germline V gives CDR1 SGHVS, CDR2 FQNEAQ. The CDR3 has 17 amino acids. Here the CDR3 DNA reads TGTGCCAGCAGCTTGGCTAGCGGGAAGGTTCTTCTAGGGACCCAGTACTTC. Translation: CASSLASGKVLLGTQYF.

The CDR3: CASSQDPRRAYNEQFF. CDR3 nucleotides: TGCGCCAGCAGCCAAGACCCGAGGAGAGCTTACAATGAGCAGTTCTTC. The V and J genes are TRBV4-1 and TRBJ2-1; D ambiguous. The germline V and J ends were trimmed by 0 bases and 4 bases, with 13 bases remaining between them. This CDR3 has 16 amino acids. Per the germline V gene, CDR1 is MGHRA and CDR2 is YSYEKL.

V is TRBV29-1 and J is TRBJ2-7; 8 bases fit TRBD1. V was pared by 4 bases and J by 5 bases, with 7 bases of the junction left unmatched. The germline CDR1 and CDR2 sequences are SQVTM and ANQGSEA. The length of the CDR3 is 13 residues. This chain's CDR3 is CSVGGRGLNEQYF. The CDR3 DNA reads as TGCAGCGTTGGAGGCAGGGGGCTAAACGAGCAGTACTTC.

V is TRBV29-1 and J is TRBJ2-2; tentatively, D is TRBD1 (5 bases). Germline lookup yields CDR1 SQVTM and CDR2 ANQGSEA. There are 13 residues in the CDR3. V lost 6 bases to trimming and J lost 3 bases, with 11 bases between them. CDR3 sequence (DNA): TGCAGCGTATCTAAAGGGGACACCGGGGAGCTGTTTTTT. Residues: CSVSKGDTGELFF.

As DNA, the CDR3 is TGTGCCAGTAGGCGATCAGAGAACACTGAAGCTTTCTTT. Protein product: CASRRSENTEAFF. The V call is TRBV19, the J call TRBJ1-1; unclear D gene. The germline gives CDR1 LNHDA, CDR2 SQIVND (reference sequence). The CDR3 sequence is 13 residues long. Trimming shortened V by 6 bases and J by 1 base, and 9 bases separated the two germline ends.

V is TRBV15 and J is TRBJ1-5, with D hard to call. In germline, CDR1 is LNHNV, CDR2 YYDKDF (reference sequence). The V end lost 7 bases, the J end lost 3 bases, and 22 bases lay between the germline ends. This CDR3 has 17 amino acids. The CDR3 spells CATTFLAGRAINQPQHF. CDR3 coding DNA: TGTGCCACCACCTTCTTAGCCGGGCGGGCGATCAATCAGCCCCAGCATTTT.

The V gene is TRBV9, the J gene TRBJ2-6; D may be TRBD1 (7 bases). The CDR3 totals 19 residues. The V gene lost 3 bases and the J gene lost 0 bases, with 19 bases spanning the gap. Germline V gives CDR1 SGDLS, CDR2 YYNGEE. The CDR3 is CASSAGGSGGRSGANVLTF. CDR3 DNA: TGTGCCAGCAGCGCAGGGGGTTCCGGGGGTCGCTCTGGGGCCAACGTCCTGACTTTC.

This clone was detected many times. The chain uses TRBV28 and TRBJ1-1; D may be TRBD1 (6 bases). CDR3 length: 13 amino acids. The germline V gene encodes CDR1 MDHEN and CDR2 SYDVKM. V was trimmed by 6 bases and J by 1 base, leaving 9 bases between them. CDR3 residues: CASSWTENTEAFF. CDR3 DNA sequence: TGTGCCAGCAGCTGGACAGAGAACACTGAAGCTTTCTTT. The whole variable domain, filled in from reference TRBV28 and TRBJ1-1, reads DVKVTQSSRYLVKRTGEKVFLECVQDMDHENMFWYRQDPGLGLRLIYFSYDVKMKEKGDIPEGYSVSREKKERFSLILESASTNQTSMYLCASSWTENTEAFFGQGTRLTVV.

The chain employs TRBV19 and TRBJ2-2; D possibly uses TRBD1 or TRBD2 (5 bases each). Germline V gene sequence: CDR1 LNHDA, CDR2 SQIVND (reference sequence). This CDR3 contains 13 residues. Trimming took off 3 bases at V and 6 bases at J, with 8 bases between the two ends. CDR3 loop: CASSIGGAGELFF. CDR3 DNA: TGTGCCAGTAGTATTGGGGGAGCCGGGGAGCTGTTTTTT.

CDR3 DNA sequence: TGTGCCACCAGCAAGGAAGGAGCGGGGCCCTACGAGCAGTACTTC. This codes for CATSKEGAGPYEQYF. The chain employs TRBV15 and TRBJ2-7; the match to TRBD2 covers 7 bases. With V trimmed by 4 bases and J by 2 bases, 8 bases remained unmatched. CDR1 is LNHNV and CDR2 is YYDKDF in the germline V gene (reference sequence). The CDR3 consists of 15 residues.

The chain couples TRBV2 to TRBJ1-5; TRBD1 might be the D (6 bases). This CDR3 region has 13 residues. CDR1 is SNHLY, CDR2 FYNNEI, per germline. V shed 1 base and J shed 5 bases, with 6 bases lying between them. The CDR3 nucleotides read TGTGCCAGCAGTGAAGAGGGGGATCAGCCCCAGCATTTT. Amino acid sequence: CASSEEGDQPQHF.

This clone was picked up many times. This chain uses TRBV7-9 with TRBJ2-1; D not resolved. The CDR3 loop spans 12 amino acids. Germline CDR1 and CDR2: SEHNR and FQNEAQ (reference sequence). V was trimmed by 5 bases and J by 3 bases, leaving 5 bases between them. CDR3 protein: CASSPDYNEQFF. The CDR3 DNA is TGTGCCAGCAGCCCTGACTACAATGAGCAGTTCTTC. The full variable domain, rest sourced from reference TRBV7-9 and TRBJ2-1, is DTGVSQNPRHKITKRGQNVTFRCDPISEHNRLYWYRQTLGQGPEFLTYFQNEAQLEKSRLLSDRFSAERPKGSFSTLEIQRTEQGDSAMYLCASSPDYNEQFFGPGTRLTVL.

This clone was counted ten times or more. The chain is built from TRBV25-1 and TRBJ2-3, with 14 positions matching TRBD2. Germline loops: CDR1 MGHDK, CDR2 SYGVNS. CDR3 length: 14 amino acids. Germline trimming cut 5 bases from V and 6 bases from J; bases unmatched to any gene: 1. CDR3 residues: CASSRTSGRDTQYF. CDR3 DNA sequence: TGTGCCAGCAGTCGGACTAGCGGGAGGGATACGCAGTATTTT.

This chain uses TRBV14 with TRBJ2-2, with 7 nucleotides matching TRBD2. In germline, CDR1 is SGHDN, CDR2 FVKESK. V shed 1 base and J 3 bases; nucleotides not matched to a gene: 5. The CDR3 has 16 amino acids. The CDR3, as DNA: TGTGCCAGCAGCCAAGTAGGGCGGGAGTACACCGGGGAGCTGTTTTTT. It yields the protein CASSQVGREYTGELFF. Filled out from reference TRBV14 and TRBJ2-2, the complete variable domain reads EAGVTQFPSHSVIEKGQTVTLRCDPISGHDNLYWYRRVMGKEIKFLLHFVKESKQDESGMPNNRFLAERTGGTYSTLKVQPAELEDSGVYFCASSQVGREYTGELFFGEGSRLTVL.

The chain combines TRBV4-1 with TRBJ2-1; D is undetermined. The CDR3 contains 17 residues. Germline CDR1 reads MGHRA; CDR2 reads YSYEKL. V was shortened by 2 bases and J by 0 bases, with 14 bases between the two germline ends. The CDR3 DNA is TGCGCCAGCAGCCAATTACTAACGAAAAGCTCCTACAATGAGCAGTTCTTC. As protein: CASSQLLTKSSYNEQFF.

CDR3 sequence reads: CASSIAGPRQGYNEQFF. DNA for the CDR3: TGTGCCAGTAGTATCGCCGGCCCAAGACAGGGTTACAATGAGCAGTTCTTC. The chain recombines TRBV19 with TRBJ2-1; 7 bases are a match to TRBD1. J gave up 4 bases and V 3 bases, and 12 bases lay outside the gene matches. The CDR3 spans 17 residues. Germline V gene lookup returns CDR1 LNHDA and CDR2 SQIVND (reference sequence).

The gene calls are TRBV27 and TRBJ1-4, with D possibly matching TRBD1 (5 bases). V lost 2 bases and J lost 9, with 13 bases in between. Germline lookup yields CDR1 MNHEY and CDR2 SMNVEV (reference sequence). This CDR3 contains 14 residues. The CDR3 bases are TGTGCCAGCAGTTTAAGCAGGGACGGGCAAAAACTGTTTTTT. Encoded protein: CASSLSRDGQKLFF.

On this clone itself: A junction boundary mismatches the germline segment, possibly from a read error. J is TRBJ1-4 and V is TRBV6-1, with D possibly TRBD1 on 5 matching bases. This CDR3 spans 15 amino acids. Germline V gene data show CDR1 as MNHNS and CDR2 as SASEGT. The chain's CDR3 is CASREGGEANEKLFF. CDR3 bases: TGTGCCAGCAGAGAAGGAGGGGAGGCTAATGAAAAACTGTTTTTT.

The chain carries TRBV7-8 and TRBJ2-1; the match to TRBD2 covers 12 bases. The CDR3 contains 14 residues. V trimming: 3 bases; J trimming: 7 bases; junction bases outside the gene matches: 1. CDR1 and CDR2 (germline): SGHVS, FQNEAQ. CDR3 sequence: CASSFGLAGNEQFF. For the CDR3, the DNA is TGTGCCAGCAGCTTTGGACTAGCGGGAAATGAGCAGTTCTTC.

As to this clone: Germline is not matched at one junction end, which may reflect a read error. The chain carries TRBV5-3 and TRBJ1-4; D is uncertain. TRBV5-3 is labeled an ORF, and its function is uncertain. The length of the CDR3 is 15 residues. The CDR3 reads CASSFTDEKNEKLFF. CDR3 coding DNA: TGTGCCAGCAGCTTTACGGACGAGAAGAATGAAAAACTGTTTTTT.

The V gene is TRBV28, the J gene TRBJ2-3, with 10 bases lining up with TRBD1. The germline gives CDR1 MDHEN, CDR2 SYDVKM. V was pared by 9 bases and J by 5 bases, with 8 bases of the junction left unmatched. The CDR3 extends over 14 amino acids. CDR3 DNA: TGTGCCAGTACGACAGGGGGCGCGGGAGATACGCAGTATTTT. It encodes CASTTGGAGDTQYF.

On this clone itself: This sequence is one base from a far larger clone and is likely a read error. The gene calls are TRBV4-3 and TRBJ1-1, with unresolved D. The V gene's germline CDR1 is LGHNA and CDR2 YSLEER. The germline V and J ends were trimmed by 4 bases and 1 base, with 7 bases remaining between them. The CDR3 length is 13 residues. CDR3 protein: CASSPQWNTEAFF. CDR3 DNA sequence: TGCGCCAGCAGCCCCCAATGGAACACTGAAGCTTTCTTT.